This is a list of T cell receptor beta chains from one sample in a study of CD8 T cells in ankylosing spondylitis. TCRdb recomputed calls from the 5' RACE reads with MiXCR, one row per CDR3 protein. The data show hundreds of thousands of distinct CDR3 sequences, 8% to 9.5% seen once. The sequenced sample consisted of blood, either unsorted or a sorted T cell fraction (not recorded which). The source is a male donor with ankylosing spondylitis or in good health (not recorded which). CDR3s include the opening cysteine and the closing phenylalanine or tryptophan. D genes are given only for firm matches. Size tells how often a clone was seen (once, few, many) or the class of an expanded clone, and some rows leave it out.

clone size,J gene,V gene,D gene,CDR3 protein,CDR3 DNA
many,TRBJ2-3,TRBV14,-,CASSQRSYGDTQYF,TGTGCCAGCAGCCAGAGGTCCTACGGCGATACGCAGTATTTT
many,TRBJ2-1,TRBV20-1,TRBD2,CSASGRDILYNEQFF,TGCAGTGCTAGCGGGAGGGACATTTTGTACAATGAGCAGTTCTTC
many,TRBJ1-1,TRBV10-3,-,CAISAGTANTEAFF,TGTGCCATCAGCGCGGGAACGGCGAACACTGAAGCTTTCTTT
many,TRBJ2-3,TRBV4-2,TRBD2,CASSQVGGVSGDTQYF,TGTGCCAGCAGCCAAGTGGGGGGGGTTAGCGGAGATACGCAGTATTTT
many,TRBJ2-7,TRBV20-1,TRBD1,CSAPQGAGEQYF,TGCAGTGCTCCACAGGGGGCGGGGGAGCAGTACTTC
many,TRBJ2-7,TRBV4-3,-,CASSQDLGGLNYEQYF,TGCGCCAGCAGCCAAGATCTTGGGGGGCTAAACTACGAGCAGTACTTC
many,TRBJ2-5,TRBV12-3/TRBV12-4,-,CASSATVETQYF,TGTGCCAGCAGTGCTACAGTGGAGACCCAGTACTTC
many,TRBJ2-1,TRBV20-1,TRBD2,CSARRTSRSYNEQFF,TGCAGTGCTAGGAGGACTAGCCGATCCTACAATGAGCAGTTCTTC
many,TRBJ2-1,TRBV6-5,TRBD1,CASSYDSTGSYNEQFF,TGTGCCAGCAGTTACGATTCGACAGGGTCCTACAATGAGCAGTTCTTC
few,TRBJ1-5,TRBV6-2/TRBV6-3,-,CASSYRFRRQDQTSNQPQHF,TGTGCCAGCAGTTACCGATTCCGCAGACAGGACCAAACGAGCAATCAGCCCCAGCATTTT
many,TRBJ2-3,TRBV6-1,TRBD1,CASSPTGTDTQYF,TGTGCCAGCAGTCCGACAGGGACAGATACGCAGTATTTT
many,TRBJ2-1,TRBV20-1,-,CSASHNEQFF,TGCAGTGCCTCCCACAATGAGCAGTTCTTC
many,TRBJ1-1,TRBV20-1,-,CSAGPGAFYTEAFF,TGCAGTGCAGGACCAGGAGCGTTTTACACTGAAGCTTTCTTT
many,TRBJ2-7,TRBV10-3,TRBD2,CAIRSSGGPTYEQYF,TGTGCCATCAGGTCAAGCGGGGGCCCTACCTACGAGCAGTACTTC
many,TRBJ2-2,TRBV14,TRBD2,CASSRYGTSGRSTGELFF,TGTGCCAGCAGCCGATACGGGACTAGCGGGAGAAGTACCGGGGAGCTGTTTTTT
-,TRBJ2-2,TRBV14,-,CASSQGPRVDTGELFF,TGTGCCAGCAGCCAAGGCCCGCGAGTAGACACCGGGGAGCTGTTTTTT
many,TRBJ2-3,TRBV24-1,TRBD1,CAIRDRGPDTQYF,TGTGCCATCAGGGACAGGGGGCCAGATACGCAGTATTTT
many,TRBJ2-7,TRBV4-3,TRBD2,CASSQTSGVYEQYF,TGCGCCAGCAGCCAGACTAGCGGGGTCTACGAGCAGTACTTC
many,TRBJ2-2,TRBV6-2/TRBV6-3,-,CASSYFGPEVGELFF,TGTGCCAGCAGTTACTTTGGACCCGAGGTCGGGGAGCTGTTTTTT
few,TRBJ2-5,TRBV7-2,TRBD1,CASRADRGRETQYF,TGTGCCAGCAGGGCGGACAGGGGGCGCGAGACCCAGTACTTC